Listed below are T cell receptor beta chains from one sample, sequenced in a study of T cell responses to AZD1222 COVID-19 vaccine. The method was immunoSEQ multiplex PCR; TCRdb's version includes in-frame clones alone and lacks a portion of them. The sample contains more than 75,000 clones, 85% to 90% of which appear only once. The specimen was peripheral blood, collected 28 days after the second AZD1222 dose. Receptors were obtained from an adult who received the AZD1222 COVID-19 vaccine. Each CDR3 is given with its conserved first and last residue. A D gene is named only where the DNA matches it firmly. Only part of the rows carry a size: once, few, many, or a class if the clone is expanded.

j_gene: TRBJ2-7
d_gene: TRBD2
abundance: few
v_gene: TRBV5-1
CDR3nt: TGCGCCAGCAGCTTGGGACTAGCGGTCTCCTACGAGCAGTACTTC
CDR3aa: CASSLGLAVSYEQYF

j_gene: TRBJ1-1
d_gene: -
abundance: -
v_gene: TRBV3-1/TRBV3-2
CDR3nt: TGTGCCAGCAGCCTACAGGGAACGCATGAAGCTTTCTTT
CDR3aa: CASSLQGTHEAFF

j_gene: TRBJ1-2
d_gene: -
abundance: -
v_gene: TRBV15
CDR3nt: TGTGCCACCAGCAGGGAGATAGACCTCTATGGCTACACCTTC
CDR3aa: CATSREIDLYGYTF

j_gene: TRBJ2-5
d_gene: TRBD2
abundance: once
v_gene: TRBV28
CDR3nt: TGTGCCAGCAGAATACCACCCGGGGGGGGACTAGCGAATCAAGAGACCCAGTACTTC
CDR3aa: CASRIPPGGGLANQETQYF

j_gene: TRBJ2-1
d_gene: -
abundance: -
v_gene: TRBV5-1
CDR3nt: TGCGCCAGCAGCTTAGACACTTACAATGAGCAGTTCTTC
CDR3aa: CASSLDTYNEQFF

j_gene: TRBJ2-1
d_gene: TRBD2
abundance: -
v_gene: TRBV2
CDR3nt: TGTGCCAGCGGGACTAGTAGTGAGCAGTTCTTC
CDR3aa: CASGTSSEQFF

j_gene: TRBJ2-2
d_gene: -
abundance: -
v_gene: TRBV11-2
CDR3nt: TGTGCCAGCAGCTTAGTACAGGCGCACACCGGGGAGCTGTTTTTT
CDR3aa: CASSLVQAHTGELFF

j_gene: TRBJ2-1
d_gene: TRBD2
abundance: -
v_gene: TRBV2
CDR3nt: TGTGCCAGCAGTGAAACCACTAGCGGGAGTCGGGAGCAGTTCTTC
CDR3aa: CASSETTSGSREQFF

j_gene: TRBJ2-5
d_gene: TRBD1
abundance: -
v_gene: TRBV6-5
CDR3nt: TGTGCCAGCAAATGGTTAGGGGGCGACGAGACCCAGTACTTC
CDR3aa: CASKWLGGDETQYF

j_gene: TRBJ2-7
d_gene: -
abundance: -
v_gene: TRBV3-1/TRBV3-2
CDR3nt: TGTGCCAGCAGCACCGAAAGGGTTTTTCAGGGGCTTTCCAACGAGCAGTACTTC
CDR3aa: CASSTERVFQGLSNEQYF

j_gene: TRBJ1-4
d_gene: -
abundance: -
v_gene: TRBV12-3/TRBV12-4
CDR3nt: TGTGCCAGCAGGGGTAGGGGTGAAAAACTGTTTTTT
CDR3aa: CASRGRGEKLFF

j_gene: TRBJ2-1
d_gene: -
abundance: -
v_gene: TRBV6-5
CDR3nt: TGTGCCAGCAGTTTCCCCCCCATAGATGAGCAGTTCTTC
CDR3aa: CASSFPPIDEQFF

j_gene: TRBJ2-1
d_gene: -
abundance: -
v_gene: TRBV13
CDR3nt: TGTGCCAGCAGCTTATTATCTCAAAACAATGAGCAGTTCTTC
CDR3aa: CASSLLSQNNEQFF

j_gene: TRBJ1-1
d_gene: -
abundance: -
v_gene: TRBV29-1
CDR3nt: TGCAGCGTTGAACTCGTAGGGGTCCACGACACTGAAGCTTTCTTT
CDR3aa: CSVELVGVHDTEAFF

j_gene: TRBJ1-4
d_gene: -
abundance: -
v_gene: TRBV5-5
CDR3nt: TGTGCCAGCAGCTTGGGATTCTATGAAAAACTGTTTTTT
CDR3aa: CASSLGFYEKLFF

j_gene: TRBJ1-2
d_gene: -
abundance: few
v_gene: TRBV6-5
CDR3nt: TGTGCCAGTAAATCGACAGGCCTCGGAAACTATGGCTACACCTTC
CDR3aa: CASKSTGLGNYGYTF

j_gene: TRBJ1-1
d_gene: -
abundance: -
v_gene: TRBV4-1
CDR3nt: TGCGCCAGCAGCCAAGAAGTGCAGCTTAACACTGAAGCTTTCTTT
CDR3aa: CASSQEVQLNTEAFF

j_gene: TRBJ2-7
d_gene: -
abundance: -
v_gene: TRBV6-5
CDR3nt: TGTGCCAGCAGACACACCTACGAGCAGTACTTC
CDR3aa: CASRHTYEQYF

j_gene: TRBJ1-1
d_gene: -
abundance: -
v_gene: TRBV5-4
CDR3nt: TGTGCCAGCAGCCGAGGGAGAGGCGTGAACACTGAAGCTTTCTTT
CDR3aa: CASSRGRGVNTEAFF

j_gene: TRBJ2-1
d_gene: -
abundance: -
v_gene: TRBV21-1
CDR3nt: TGTGCCAGCAGCAAAGTCTTCGGGAATGAGCAGTTCTTC
CDR3aa: CASSKVFGNEQFF

j_gene: TRBJ1-2
d_gene: -
abundance: -
v_gene: TRBV7-9
CDR3nt: TGTGCCAGCAGCTTGATTCGACAGGTTGAAGGCTACACCTTC
CDR3aa: CASSLIRQVEGYTF

j_gene: TRBJ2-7
d_gene: TRBD2
abundance: -
v_gene: TRBV11-2
CDR3nt: TGTGCCAGCACCGTAGCGGGAGGAGCCTACGAGCAGTACTTC
CDR3aa: CASTVAGGAYEQYF

j_gene: TRBJ2-1
d_gene: TRBD2
abundance: -
v_gene: TRBV3-1/TRBV3-2
CDR3nt: TGTGCCAGCAGCCCGGGACTAGCGGGAGTGAATGAGCAGTTCTTC
CDR3aa: CASSPGLAGVNEQFF

j_gene: TRBJ2-1
d_gene: -
abundance: -
v_gene: TRBV9
CDR3nt: TGTGCCAGCAGCGTAGAGGGTGAGCAGTTCTTC
CDR3aa: CASSVEGEQFF

j_gene: TRBJ2-1
d_gene: -
abundance: -
v_gene: TRBV9
CDR3nt: TGTGCCAGCAGCGTTTCCGGGAGCTCCTACAATGAGCAGTTCTTC
CDR3aa: CASSVSGSSYNEQFF

j_gene: TRBJ2-1
d_gene: -
abundance: -
v_gene: TRBV6-5
CDR3nt: TGTGCCAGCAGTTACGGAGGCTCCTACAATGAGCAGTTCTTC
CDR3aa: CASSYGGSYNEQFF

j_gene: TRBJ1-5
d_gene: -
abundance: -
v_gene: TRBV2
CDR3nt: TGTGCCAGCAGTGAGGAAAGGGCTCGCAATCAGCCCCAGCATTTT
CDR3aa: CASSEERARNQPQHF

j_gene: TRBJ2-3
d_gene: -
abundance: -
v_gene: TRBV5-1
CDR3nt: TGCGCCAGCAGCTTCCAGCCCAACACAGATACGCAGTATTTT
CDR3aa: CASSFQPNTDTQYF

j_gene: TRBJ1-5
d_gene: TRBD1
abundance: -
v_gene: TRBV4-3
CDR3nt: TGCGCCAGCAGCCAAGATGGGACAGGGCGGGGTATTAGCAATCAGCCCCAGCATTTT
CDR3aa: CASSQDGTGRGISNQPQHF

j_gene: TRBJ2-3
d_gene: TRBD1
abundance: few
v_gene: TRBV10-1
CDR3nt: TGCGCCAGCAGTGAGTCCCAGGGGGCAGATACGCAGTATTTT
CDR3aa: CASSESQGADTQYF

j_gene: TRBJ2-5
d_gene: -
abundance: -
v_gene: TRBV28
CDR3nt: TGTGCCAGCAGTTTATGGGGGGGAGAGACCCAGTACTTC
CDR3aa: CASSLWGGETQYF

j_gene: TRBJ2-2
d_gene: -
abundance: -
v_gene: TRBV18
CDR3nt: TGTGCCAGCTCACCACTTTCTACAGTCACCGGGGAGCTGTTTTTT
CDR3aa: CASSPLSTVTGELFF

j_gene: TRBJ2-5
d_gene: TRBD2
abundance: -
v_gene: TRBV6-2/TRBV6-3
CDR3nt: TGTGCCAGCAGTTACGCGCTAGCGGGAGGAGAGACCCAGTACTTC
CDR3aa: CASSYALAGGETQYF

j_gene: TRBJ2-5
d_gene: TRBD2
abundance: -
v_gene: TRBV6-1
CDR3nt: TGTGCCAGCAGTGAAATTAGCGGGAGATTTGAGACCCAGTACTTC
CDR3aa: CASSEISGRFETQYF

j_gene: TRBJ1-2
d_gene: -
abundance: -
v_gene: TRBV24-1
CDR3nt: TGTGCCACCAGTGATTCCCGGGCGTACCCTAACTATGGCTACACCTTC
CDR3aa: CATSDSRAYPNYGYTF

j_gene: TRBJ1-2
d_gene: -
abundance: once
v_gene: TRBV11-2
CDR3nt: TGTGCCAGCAGCTTAGATTGGAGCTATGGCTACACCTTC
CDR3aa: CASSLDWSYGYTF

j_gene: TRBJ2-5
d_gene: -
abundance: -
v_gene: TRBV7-7
CDR3nt: TGTGCTAGCAGCTTAGCTACTAGTGGGGGGCGATGGGAGACCCAGTACTTC
CDR3aa: CASSLATSGGRWETQYF

j_gene: TRBJ2-1
d_gene: -
abundance: once
v_gene: TRBV27
CDR3nt: TGTGCCAGCAGTACTATCAGGGGAGCAAACTACAATGAGCAGTTCTTC
CDR3aa: CASSTIRGANYNEQFF

j_gene: TRBJ1-5
d_gene: TRBD1
abundance: -
v_gene: TRBV3-1/TRBV3-2
CDR3nt: TGTGCCAGCAGCCTAGACAGGGGTCGCGGGCAGCCCCAGCATTTT
CDR3aa: CASSLDRGRGQPQHF

j_gene: TRBJ2-1
d_gene: TRBD2
abundance: -
v_gene: TRBV3-1/TRBV3-2
CDR3nt: TGTGCCAGCAGCCAAGTTAGCGGGAGTTGGAATGAGCAGTTCTTC
CDR3aa: CASSQVSGSWNEQFF

j_gene: TRBJ1-1
d_gene: -
abundance: -
v_gene: TRBV4-2
CDR3nt: TGTGCCAGCAGCCAAAGGCAGGTAGACACTGAAGCTTTCTTT
CDR3aa: CASSQRQVDTEAFF

j_gene: TRBJ2-3
d_gene: -
abundance: -
v_gene: TRBV10-1
CDR3nt: TGCGCCAGCAGTGAGACCCCAGGAGGCGGGGCCCCCACAGATACGCAGTATTTT
CDR3aa: CASSETPGGGAPTDTQYF

j_gene: TRBJ1-2
d_gene: -
abundance: -
v_gene: TRBV5-4
CDR3nt: TGTGCCAGCAGCTTGGATCTCCGCAGGGAAGCTAACTATGGCTACACCTTC
CDR3aa: CASSLDLRREANYGYTF

j_gene: TRBJ1-2
d_gene: -
abundance: -
v_gene: TRBV6-6
CDR3nt: TGTGCCAGCAGTTACCAGGGTTGGAACTATGGCTACACCTTC
CDR3aa: CASSYQGWNYGYTF